This T cell receptor (beta chain) was captured by sequencing in a study of T-cell reconstitution after alpha-beta-depleted transplantation in children. Unique molecular identifiers were used to barcode this TCRbeta library. TCRdb re-called the PCR reads through MiXCR, storing one row per CDR3 protein. This sample yields 200,000 or so distinct CDR3 sequences, of which 5% to 6.5% are seen a single time; about 5% belongs to the top ten. V was pared by 5 bases and J by 6 bases, with 20 bases between. The CDR3 runs to 16 residues. Germline-derived CDR1 and CDR2 are MNHEY and SVGEGT. This clonotype was detected ten times or more. Its specificity is unknown. Points from the study as a whole: Reportedly, only several hundred clones from non-depleted graft cells drove alpha-beta T-cell counts at about two months. After transplant, high TCRbeta diversity at day 60 in some patients arose from surviving recipient T cells and thymic progenitors. It was newly produced T cells that mostly accounted for T-cell counts and diversity one year after transplant.

The gene calls are TRBV6-2 or TRBV6-3 and TRBJ2-1, with TRBD2 as a possible D gene (6 bases). The sample in question was PBMCs, obtained before TCRalphabeta/CD19-depleted stem cell transplant. The origin of this receptor is a girl under three years old with combined immunodeficiency, due to receive a stem cell transplant. CDR3 sequence: CASSSFRGINGNEQFF. The CDR3 DNA reads TGTGCCAGCAGTAGTTTTCGCGGGATTAACGGCAATGAGCAGTTCTTC.